This TCR beta chain was identified in a study of OX40 agonist ivuxolimab in advanced cancers. For context, the study as a whole: Ivuxolimab, which targeted the costimulatory receptor OX40 (CD134), was an agonistic, fully human IgG2 monoclonal antibody. The monotherapy dose-escalation portion (N of about 50 patients) of the phase I ivuxolimab trial is reported in the paper. Of the approximately 53 patients in dose escalation, approximately 20 had hepatocellular carcinoma, about 15 had melanoma, 9 had renal cell carcinoma and 9 had head and neck cancer. Intravenous ivuxolimab was administered to patients every 2 weeks at six dose levels: 0.01, 0.1, 0.3, 1.5, 3 and 10 mg/kg. Peripheral TCRbeta sequencing aimed to test whether ivuxolimab altered TCR sequence diversity and caused clonal T-cell expansion. In the dose-escalation cohort, more than 75% of patients were male, and the mean age was approximately 55 years, with a range of roughly 20 to 79. Patients were allowed to have had prior anti-PD-1, anti-PD-L1 or anti-CTLA-4 therapy, and around two fifths of the dose-escalation patients had been treated with checkpoint inhibitors. Partial responses were achieved by three dose-escalation patients, of whom one had hepatocellular carcinoma and two had cutaneous melanoma.

For sequencing of the TCRbeta CDR3 region, genomic DNA was extracted from the sorted cells. TCRbeta CDR3 regions were sequenced using the immunoSEQ Assay. What TCRdb holds here is the immuneACCESS table cut down to in-frame rearrangements. Part of the clones is not present; checked against another copy, under half of the missing clones reflect an unresolved V gene, and the others are unexplained. The sample has some 65,000 clones on record, 87% of them singletons. The ten most abundant clones make up less than 3.5% of the sample. This clone was detected only a few times. What antigen it recognizes has not been identified. The record has no base qualities; no much larger clone is one base away. What the study reported, not specific to this receptor: Partial responders in the 0.1-3.0 mg/kg groups had among the lowest normalized peripheral clonal expansion, especially among CD8+ T cells. Low levels of normalized T-cell clonal expansion were also seen in some patients who did not respond. After ivuxolimab, expanded clones were on average more numerous among CD8+ T cells than among CD4+ T cells. Clonal expansion of both CD4+ and CD8+ blood T cells was observed from baseline to week 6 at doses 0.1 to 3.0 mg/kg. Antigen specificity was not determined for the clonally expanded peripheral T cells.

Patients with a history of autoimmune disease or receiving systemic immunosuppression were excluded from the trial. Peripheral blood for TCR sequencing was drawn from every dose cohort at baseline, at cycle 4 day 1 and at cycle 7 day 1. Samples came from an open-label, multicenter, first-in-human phase I dose-escalation trial of ivuxolimab. Adults with locally advanced or metastatic melanoma, renal cell, hepatocellular, or head and neck squamous cell carcinoma were enrolled in the trial. Before TCR sequencing, CD4+ T cells and CD8+ T cells were sorted from peripheral blood as separate populations. Ends trimmed: V by 4 bases, J by 13 bases; bases unmatched to a gene: 15. CDR1 and CDR2 are read off the germline V gene as MNHNS and SASEGT. The CDR3 goes from the cysteine to the phenylalanine over 15 residues. Of all the DNA, just the CDR3 is kept, 45 bases in frame from base 1.

The sample here was CD4+ or CD8+ T cells sorted from blood, taken in a trial of the OX40 agonist ivuxolimab. The rearranged segments are TRBV6-1 and TRBJ1-2; a stretch of 10 junction bases matches TRBD1. The sequence came from an adult with an advanced solid tumor such as melanoma, head and neck, liver or kidney cancer. The bases are TGTGCCAGCAGTGTAGGGGACAGGGGTTTAGTTGGGTTCACCTTC. Translated, it reads CASSVGDRGLVGFTF.